Listed here are 27 T cell receptor beta chains from one sample, sequenced in a study of T-cell reconstitution after alpha-beta-depleted transplantation in children. Construction of the TCRbeta library involved unique molecular identifiers. TCRdb itself ran the PCR reads through MiXCR, one entry per CDR3 protein. The repertoire holds around 960,000 distinct CDR3 sequences, with about 29% as singletons. The sequences come from PBMCs, mostly from graft donor cells, collected 360 days after TCRalphabeta/CD19-depleted stem cell transplant. The receptor set was obtained from a boy under two years old who had a stem cell transplant for SCID, so the T cells may come from the graft donor.

The chain links TRBV4-1 to TRBJ1-2; 7 bases align to TRBD1. Germline CDR1 reads MGHRA; CDR2 reads YSYEKL. The CDR3 covers 16 residues. The V and J ends lost 0 bases and 6 bases, in that order; junction bases with no gene match: 10. The CDR3, as DNA: TGCGCCAGCAGCCAAGAAGCCTACGAGGACAGGAATGGCTACACCTTC. This encodes CASSQEAYEDRNGYTF.

This clonotype showed up just a few times. The chain uses TRBV27 and TRBJ1-5; a weak D match, TRBD1 (6 bases). V gave up 5 bases and J gave up 3 bases, with 11 bases separating them. The V gene's germline CDR1 is MNHEY and CDR2 SMNVEV (reference sequence). This CDR3 is built from 14 residues. The CDR3 region has the DNA TGTGCCAGCAGTCCACGGGACACCAATCAGCCCCAGCATTTT. It encodes CASSPRDTNQPQHF.

The chain links TRBV6-5 to TRBJ1-1; a weak D match, TRBD1 (6 bases). The V and J ends lost 2 bases and 6 bases respectively, with 16 bases between them. The germline V gene has CDR1 MNHEY and CDR2 SVGAGI. The CDR3 is 15 amino acids. Here the CDR3 reads CASSYGGVGASEAFF. The CDR3 region has the DNA TGTGCCAGCAGTTACGGTGGGGTGGGGGCCTCTGAAGCTTTCTTT.

There are a few counts of this clonotype. CDR3 amino acids: CASSQGRGGYHEKLFF. CDR3 nucleotide sequence: TGTGCCAGCAGCCAGGGTCGGGGTGGGTACCATGAAAAACTGTTTTTT. V and J are TRBV4-2 and TRBJ1-4; D is unclear. The CDR3 length is 16 residues. The germline V and J ends were trimmed by 3 bases and 6 bases, with 17 bases remaining between them. Germline CDR1 LGHNA, CDR2 YNFKEQ.

The rearrangement uses TRBV10-3 and TRBJ2-3, with TRBD2 identical over 11 bases. This CDR3 comprises 16 residues. The germline gives CDR1 ENHRY, CDR2 SYGVKD. Germline trimming cut 5 bases from V and 0 bases from J; bases unmatched to any gene: 4. In nucleotides, the CDR3 is TGTGCCATCAGTCAGGGACTAGCGGATAGCACAGATACGCAGTATTTT. This translates into CAISQGLADSTDTQYF.

This clonotype was found a few times. The genes are TRBV6-2 or TRBV6-3 and TRBJ2-7; no reliable D call. The CDR3 is 13 residues long. Germline lookup yields CDR1 MNHEY and CDR2 SVGEGT. V lost 2 bases to trimming and J lost 4 bases, with 9 bases between them. The CDR3 loop is CASSYSNRYEQYF. DNA for the CDR3: TGTGCCAGCAGTTACAGCAACCGATACGAGCAGTACTTC.

This clonotype was seen a few times. The chain uses TRBV28 and TRBJ1-1; the D gene is possibly TRBD1 (6 bases). The CDR3 is made up of 16 amino acids. Germline values: CDR1 MDHEN, CDR2 SYDVKM. V lost 2 bases to trimming and J lost 0 bases, with 13 bases between them. This chain's CDR3 is CASSLPSTGMNTEAFF. The CDR3 DNA reads as TGTGCCAGCAGTTTACCCTCGACAGGTATGAACACTGAAGCTTTCTTT.

The chain links TRBV12-3 or TRBV12-4 to TRBJ1-1, with TRBD1 as a possible D gene (5 bases). The V end was cut by 9 bases, the J end by 0 bases, with 17 bases between. The CDR3 is made up of 15 amino acids. The CDR3 is CASQYRISMNTEAFF. CDR3 nucleotide sequence: TGTGCCAGTCAGTACAGGATATCCATGAACACTGAAGCTTTCTTT.

This chain uses TRBV10-2 with TRBJ1-6; D is unresolved. The CDR3 runs 16 residues. Deletions cut 3 bases from V and 7 bases from J, with 16 bases between. Germline assignment: CDR1 WSHSY and CDR2 SAAADI. DNA for the CDR3: TGCGCCAGCAGTGACCCTACTTCTTCGGGGAATTCACCCCTCCACTTT. Its protein is CASSDPTSSGNSPLHF.

The rearrangement uses TRBV4-3 and TRBJ2-5; tentatively, D is TRBD1 (6 bases). Germline V gene data show CDR1 as LGHNA and CDR2 as YSLEER. The CDR3 contains 15 residues. Trimming stripped 1 base from V and 5 bases from J, with 14 bases between. The chain's CDR3 is CASSQGTEWFETQYF. In DNA form, the CDR3 reads TGCGCCAGCAGCCAAGGGACAGAGTGGTTTGAGACCCAGTACTTC.

Only a few counts were recorded for this clonotype. This chain uses TRBV5-1 with TRBJ1-1; D not resolved. Germline assignment: CDR1 SGHRS and CDR2 YFSETQ. V dropped 4 bases and J dropped 1 base, with 11 bases sitting between them. CDR3 length: 14 amino acids. This chain's CDR3 is CASSLPRSNTEAFF. The CDR3, as DNA: TGCGCCAGCAGCCTCCCCCGGTCGAACACTGAAGCTTTCTTT. Full variable domain (rest looked up from reference TRBV5-1 and TRBJ1-1): KAGVTQTPRYLIKTRGQQVTLSCSPISGHRSVSWYQQTPGQGLQFLFEYFSETQRNKGNFPGRFSGRQFSNSRSEMNVSTLELGDSALYLCASSLPRSNTEAFFGQGTRLTVV.

This chain connects TRBV12-3 or TRBV12-4 to TRBJ2-3; the match to TRBD1 covers 8 bases. CDR3 length equals 17 residues. Germline trimming cut 0 bases from V and 1 base from J; bases unmatched to any gene: 6. CDR3 residues: CASSLAGRGQGTDTQYF. The CDR3 DNA reads TGTGCCAGCAGTTTAGCAGGCAGGGGGCAAGGCACAGATACGCAGTATTTT.

There are a few counts of this clonotype. This chain connects TRBV28 to TRBJ2-3; no clear D gene. The CDR3 contains 15 residues. Looked up from germline, CDR1 is MDHEN and CDR2 is SYDVKM. The V gene lost 6 bases and the J gene lost 0 bases, with 13 bases spanning the gap. The CDR3 is CASRLLTESTDTQYF. The CDR3 DNA follows: TGTGCCAGCAGACTCCTGACGGAGAGCACAGATACGCAGTATTTT. The whole variable domain, remainder taken from reference TRBV28 and TRBJ2-3, is DVKVTQSSRYLVKRTGEKVFLECVQDMDHENMFWYRQDPGLGLRLIYFSYDVKMKEKGDIPEGYSVSREKKERFSLILESASTNQTSMYLCASRLLTESTDTQYFGPGTRLTVL.

The chain joins TRBV15 to TRBJ1-6, with D tentatively TRBD1 (5 bases). CDR1 and CDR2 from the germline V gene are LNHNV and YYDKDF (reference sequence). The CDR3 has 14 residues. Deletions cut 4 bases from V and 9 bases from J, with 13 bases between. The CDR3 region is CATSTGGSGSPLHF. The CDR3 region has the DNA TGTGCCACCAGCACGGGGGGGTCGGGTTCACCCCTCCACTTT.

This clonotype was observed a few times. The genes are TRBV10-3 and TRBJ1-1; TRBD1 matches 9 bases. The length of the CDR3 is 15 residues. The V segment lost 6 bases and the J segment 0 bases; nucleotides outside the gene matches: 5. CDR1 is ENHRY, CDR2 SYGVKD, per germline. The CDR3 reads CAISGGQGLNTEAFF. CDR3 sequence (DNA): TGTGCCATCAGCGGGGGACAGGGCCTGAACACTGAAGCTTTCTTT.

This clonotype turned up a few times. The gene calls are TRBV5-1 and TRBJ2-7; 7 bases map to TRBD1. The CDR3 spans 14 residues. The germline gives CDR1 SGHRS, CDR2 YFSETQ. V lost 4 bases and J lost 2; bases outside the gene matches: 6. The CDR3 nucleotides read TGCGCCAGCAGCACACAGGGGTCCCCCTACGAGCAGTACTTC. Translation: CASSTQGSPYEQYF.

The chain joins TRBV29-1 to TRBJ1-2; D is perhaps TRBD1 (6 bases). CDR3 length equals 14 residues. Trimming took off 6 bases at V and 4 bases at J, with 18 bases between the two ends. The germline gives CDR1 SQVTM, CDR2 ANQGSEA. CDR3 residues: CSVNRDTSPYGYTF. CDR3 DNA sequence: TGCAGCGTCAACCGGGACACGTCCCCCTATGGCTACACCTTC.

Only a few counts were recorded for this clonotype. The CDR3 bases are TGCAGCGTTGGGTGGGACCCAGGAGGCCCCCAGCATTTT. As protein: CSVGWDPGGPQHF. The chain combines TRBV29-1 with TRBJ1-5; D may be TRBD1 (5 bases). This CDR3 has 13 residues. V was pared by 4 bases and J by 10 bases, with 17 bases between. Germline loops: CDR1 SQVTM, CDR2 ANQGSEA.

This clonotype has only a few counts. V and J are TRBV3-1 and TRBJ2-3; a weak D match, TRBD2 (6 bases). The CDR3 covers 15 residues. Trimming removed 0 bases at V and 6 bases at J, with 13 bases between. CDR1 LGHDT and CDR2 YNNKEL come from the germline V gene (reference sequence). The CDR3 is CASSQEWPSGDTQYF. As DNA, the CDR3 is TGTGCCAGCAGCCAAGAGTGGCCGAGCGGGGATACGCAGTATTTT.

The CDR3 here is CASQGTSTGTHEQYF. CDR3 nucleotides: TGTGCCAGCCAAGGGACCTCGACAGGAACCCACGAGCAGTACTTC. V is TRBV25-1 and J is TRBJ2-7; the D gene is possibly TRBD1 (6 bases). V was shortened by 8 bases and J by 5 bases, with 22 bases between the two germline ends. Germline V gene lookup returns CDR1 MGHDK and CDR2 SYGVNS. The CDR3 length is 15 residues.

The J gene is TRBJ1-2, the V gene TRBV15, with 8 bases lining up with TRBD1. The CDR3 is made up of 17 amino acids. V was clipped by 3 bases and J by 2 bases; unmatched bases: 11. Germline V lookup: CDR1 LNHNV, CDR2 YYDKDF (reference sequence). The chain's CDR3 is CATSRDRTGGLNYGYTF. CDR3 nucleotides: TGTGCCACCAGCAGGGACCGAACAGGGGGGCTAAACTATGGCTACACCTTC.

The chain is built from TRBV25-1 and TRBJ2-2; D not certain. The ends were cut back, 2 bases at V and 7 bases at J, with 2 bases in the middle. Germline lookup yields CDR1 MGHDK and CDR2 SYGVNS. The CDR3 has 11 residues. The DNA for the CDR3 is TGTGCCAGCAGTGAAGGCGGGGAGCTGTTTTTT. Translating it yields CASSEGGELFF.

The chain has TRBV11-2 and TRBJ2-3, with a possible D match to TRBD1 (6 bases). Germline V gives CDR1 SGHAT, CDR2 FQNNGV. V lost 5 bases and J 6 bases, leaving 15 bases between the germline ends. CDR3 length: 14 residues. CDR3 sequence reads: CASSAQGRVDTQYF. The DNA for the CDR3 is TGTGCCAGCAGCGCACAGGGTAGGGTTGATACGCAGTATTTT.

This chain links TRBV28 with TRBJ2-1; 7 bases are shared with TRBD1. V shed 2 bases, J shed 10 bases, and the junction held 5 bases outside the gene matches. CDR1 is MDHEN and CDR2 is SYDVKM in the germline V gene. This CDR3 is built from 13 residues. The CDR3 region is CASSLRGGLEQFF. CDR3 DNA sequence: TGTGCCAGCAGTTTAAGAGGGGGCTTGGAGCAGTTCTTC.

This clonotype was found a few times. The J gene is TRBJ2-1, the V gene TRBV28, with 9 bases aligning to TRBD1. Germline V gene data show CDR1 as MDHEN and CDR2 as SYDVKM. With 6 bases clipped from V and 3 bases from J, the junction kept 9 bases outside the gene matches. This CDR3 has 16 amino acids. This CDR3 reads CASSRTPGQGYNEQFF. Written as DNA, the CDR3 is TGTGCCAGCAGCCGCACCCCGGGACAGGGCTACAATGAGCAGTTCTTC.

A few counts support this clonotype. V is TRBV12-3 or TRBV12-4 and J is TRBJ1-2, with D possibly TRBD1 on 6 matching bases. V gave up 1 base and J gave up 2 bases, with 17 bases separating them. The CDR3 has 17 residues. CDR3 sequence reads: CASSLGMGASGNYGYTF. The CDR3 DNA sequence: TGTGCCAGCAGTTTAGGAATGGGGGCGTCCGGAAACTATGGCTACACCTTC.

The chain joins TRBV7-2 to TRBJ2-7; D possibly corresponds to TRBD1 (6 bases). Trimming left V 2 bases short and J 7 bases short, with 12 bases between. Looked up from germline, CDR1 is SGHTA and CDR2 is FQGNSA. This CDR3 is built from 13 residues. CDR3 region: CASSLRDRTEQYF. Here the CDR3 DNA reads TGTGCCAGCAGCTTACGAGACAGGACAGAGCAGTACTTC. The entire variable domain, with the rest obtained from reference TRBV7-2 and TRBJ2-7, is as follows: GAGVSQSPSNKVTEKGKDVELRCDPISGHTALYWYRQSLGQGLEFLIYFQGNSAPDKSGLPSDRFSAERTGGSVSTLTIQRTQQEDSAVYLCASSLRDRTEQYFGPGTRLTVT.